Below, one TCR beta chain is given with its context. Some clones are missing from TCRdb's copy, which holds only in-frame ones; the method was immunoSEQ multiplex PCR. The sample yields around 67,000 clones, approximately 90% seen once. This sample is part of a study of OX40 agonist ivuxolimab in advanced cancers. CDR1 is MNHEY, CDR2 SMNVEV, per germline (reference sequence). The ends were cut back, 1 base at V and 5 bases at J, with 20 bases in the middle. The CDR3 contains 18 residues. This chain uses TRBV27 with TRBJ1-4, with unresolved D. The TCR originated in an adult with an advanced solid tumor such as melanoma, head and neck, liver or kidney cancer. Material: CD4+ or CD8+ T cells sorted from blood, obtained in a trial of the OX40 agonist ivuxolimab. Here the CDR3 reads CASSLFGWRIQRNEKLFF. CDR3 DNA: TGTGCCAGCAGTTTATTTGGGTGGAGGATCCAGAGGAATGAAAAACTGTTTTTT.